These 27 T cell receptor beta chains share one sample of origin, sequenced in a study of low-dose radiotherapy and immunotherapy resistance in tumors. cDNA synthesis used a TRAV/TRBV-specific primer set for both chains. The authors amplified TCRs for about 18 PCR cycles with a constant-region primer and a V-primer adapter. From the reads, TCRdb called clonotypes with MiXCR, one entry per CDR3 protein. The sample includes about 9,800 distinct CDR3 sequences, around 79% of them seen just once. The receptors were gathered from a human donor with advanced metastatic prostate, ovarian, gallbladder or colorectal cancer (not recorded which). This table probably holds off-target reads from a library built for another chain.

This clonotype was seen only once. The chain is built from TRBV24-1 and TRBJ2-3, with D possibly TRBD1 on 6 matching bases. The V and J ends lost 3 bases and 5 bases respectively, with 11 bases between them. CDR3 length: 14 amino acids. Germline CDR1 reads KGHDR; CDR2 reads SFDVKD. CDR3 bases: TGTGCCACCAGTGATCAGGGGAAGCGAGATACGCAGTATTTT. It is translated as CATSDQGKRDTQYF.

V gene TRBV28 combines with J gene TRBJ2-1, with D maybe TRBD2 (6 bases). The V and J ends lost 6 bases and 2 bases respectively, with 17 bases between them. This CDR3 contains 16 residues. Germline-derived CDR1 and CDR2 are MDHEN and SYDVKM. CDR3 in amino acids: CASSTSGVKAYNEQFF. In DNA, the CDR3 is TGTGCCAGCAGCACCTCGGGAGTAAAAGCCTACAATGAGCAGTTCTTC.

The chain has TRBV18 and TRBJ2-1, with D possibly matching TRBD2 (6 bases). The CDR3 is 14 residues long. V was trimmed by 0 bases and J by 3 bases, leaving 6 bases between them. Germline CDR1 reads KGHSH; CDR2 reads LQKENI. CDR3 nucleotides: TGTGCCAGCTCACCACCGGGAGGCTACAATGAGCAGTTCTTC. It yields the protein CASSPPGGYNEQFF.

Details on this clonotype: At one of its ends the junction is not consistent with the germline gene, which may arise from a read error. The J gene is TRBJ2-1, the V gene TRBV12-3 or TRBV12-4; 14 bases agree with TRBD2. This CDR3 contains 13 residues. CDR3 loop: CSSSPGLAGGQFF. The CDR3 DNA is TGTTCCAGCAGCCCAGGACTAGCGGGAGGGCAGTTCTTC.

The chain carries TRBV2 and TRBJ2-1; D unclear. From germline, CDR1 is SNHLY and CDR2 FYNNEI. Trimming left V 0 bases short and J 6 bases short, with 6 bases between. The CDR3 runs 13 residues. The CDR3 here is CASSEALFNEQFF. In DNA, the CDR3 is TGTGCCAGCAGTGAAGCACTTTTCAATGAGCAGTTCTTC.

This chain uses TRBV4-2 with TRBJ2-3, with D uncertain. Between the trimmed V and J ends, which lost 0 bases and 4 bases, there was a span of 5 bases. Germline assignment: CDR1 LGHNA and CDR2 YNFKEQ. The length of the CDR3 is 13 residues. CDR3 sequence: CASSQDPADTQYF. CDR3 nucleotide sequence: TGTGCCAGCAGCCAAGATCCCGCAGATACGCAGTATTTT.

This chain connects TRBV6-6 to TRBJ2-7; D possibly corresponds to TRBD1 (6 bases). CDR1 MNHNY and CDR2 SVGAGI come from the germline V gene (reference sequence). The V end lost 3 bases, the J end lost 4 bases, and 16 bases lay between the germline ends. The CDR3 is 15 residues long. The CDR3 DNA sequence: TGTGCCAGCAGTTATACGGACAGCCTAGAATACGAGCAGTACTTC. It is translated as CASSYTDSLEYEQYF.

CDR3 region: CASSSQSGQQETQYF. In nucleotides, the CDR3 is TGTGCCAGCAGCTCGCAATCCGGACAGCAAGAGACCCAGTACTTC. The chain employs TRBV14 and TRBJ2-5; D perhaps matches TRBD1 (6 bases). The CDR3 loop spans 15 amino acids. Germline assignment: CDR1 SGHDN and CDR2 FVKESK. Trimming stripped 5 bases from V and 2 bases from J, with 15 bases between.

The genes are TRBV4-3 and TRBJ2-1; D might be TRBD1 or TRBD2, each matching 5 bases. This CDR3 comprises 15 residues. Looked up from germline, CDR1 is LGHNA and CDR2 is YSLEER. The V end lost 4 bases, the J end lost 2 bases, and 12 bases lay between the germline ends. CDR3 sequence: CASSRTGTAYNEQFF. As DNA, the CDR3 is TGCGCCAGCAGCCGAACCGGGACCGCCTACAATGAGCAGTTCTTC.

This clonotype came up a few times. This rearrangement joins TRBV7-8 to TRBJ2-3; 8 bases align to TRBD1. V gave up 2 bases and J gave up 5 bases; unmatched junction bases: 3. The germline V gene encodes CDR1 SGHVS and CDR2 FQNEAQ. This CDR3 region has 14 residues. The CDR3 bases are TGTGCCAGCAGCTTACAGGGGGCCGGAGATACGCAGTATTTT. Translation gives CASSLQGAGDTQYF. Variable domain in full (rest from reference TRBV7-8 and TRBJ2-3): GAGVSQSPRYKVAKRGQDVALRCDPISGHVSLFWYQQALGQGPEFLTYFQNEAQLDKSGLPSDRFFAERPEGSVSTLKIQRTQQEDSAVYLCASSLQGAGDTQYFGPGTRLTVL.

In its sample, this clonotype was seen a few times. This chain links TRBV28 with TRBJ1-2; D is perhaps TRBD1 (6 bases). The CDR3 has 14 amino acids. The germline V and J ends were trimmed by 2 bases and 4 bases, with 11 bases remaining between them. Germline CDR1 reads MDHEN; CDR2 reads SYDVKM. The CDR3 reads CASSLGGKGYGYTF. The CDR3 DNA follows: TGTGCCAGCAGTTTAGGGGGCAAGGGCTATGGCTACACCTTC.

CDR3 in amino acids: CASSLDSGANVLTF. The CDR3 bases are TGTGCCAGCAGTTTAGACTCTGGGGCCAACGTCCTGACTTTC. The gene calls are TRBV12-3 or TRBV12-4 and TRBJ2-6, with D hard to call. V was clipped by 1 base and J by 0 bases, with 1 base between them. The CDR3 is 14 amino acids.

The CDR3 sequence is CASSYSNLQGEYF. For the CDR3, the DNA is TGTGCCAGCAGTTACTCGAACCTCCAGGGAGAGTACTTC. The chain links TRBV6-5 to TRBJ2-7; either TRBD1 or TRBD2 may fit D (5 bases each). CDR3 length equals 13 residues. Per germline, CDR1 MNHEY and CDR2 SVGAGI. Deletions cut 0 bases from V and 11 bases from J, with 14 bases between.

The V gene is TRBV28, the J gene TRBJ2-7, with 11 bases that match TRBD2. The V segment lost 7 bases and the J segment 4 bases; nucleotides outside the gene matches: 0. The germline V gene encodes CDR1 MDHEN and CDR2 SYDVKM. The CDR3 is made up of 12 amino acids. CDR3: CASTSGRYEQYF. DNA of the CDR3: TGTGCCAGCACTAGCGGGAGGTACGAGCAGTACTTC.

The chain uses TRBV20-1 and TRBJ2-3; 10 positions match TRBD2. There are 16 residues in the CDR3. From germline, CDR1 is DFQATT and CDR2 SNEGSKA (reference sequence). V was clipped by 0 bases and J by 4 bases; unmatched bases: 7. The CDR3 region has the DNA TGCAGTGCTAGAGATCGAGCGGGAGGGCGGCCAGATACGCAGTATTTT. Translated: CSARDRAGGRPDTQYF.

This clonotype was observed a few times. This chain links TRBV2 with TRBJ2-5; 8 positions agree with TRBD2. Unmatched junction bases numbered 7, after V lost 6 bases and J lost 4 bases. The germline V gene encodes CDR1 SNHLY and CDR2 FYNNEI. The CDR3 totals 14 residues. This chain's CDR3 is CASRNRAGGETQYF. DNA for the CDR3: TGTGCCAGCAGAAACAGGGCGGGGGGAGAGACCCAGTACTTC.

Concerning this clonotype: The junction shows a germline mismatch at one end, possibly a read error. This chain connects TRBV29-1 to TRBJ2-1; no definite D call. Looked up from germline, CDR1 is SQVTM and CDR2 is ANQGSEA. The CDR3 spans 12 residues. CDR3 DNA: TGCAGCGTCGCTAGTTCCTTCAATGAGCAGTTCTTC. The encoded protein is CSVASSFNEQFF.

The sample holds a few counts of this clonotype. The CDR3 loop is CASSQDLGQRGNNEQFF. DNA for the CDR3: TGTGCCAGCAGCCAAGATCTTGGCCAGCGGGGAAACAATGAGCAGTTCTTC. The V call is TRBV14, the J call TRBJ2-1; 7 positions agree with TRBD2. V lost 0 bases and J lost 5; bases outside the gene matches: 10. In germline, CDR1 is SGHDN, CDR2 FVKESK. The CDR3 spans 17 residues.

This clonotype has only one observation. The chain employs TRBV14 and TRBJ1-1; unclear D gene. Deletions cut 4 bases from V and 1 base from J, with 4 bases between. The CDR3 is 12 residues long. Germline V CDR1 and CDR2: SGHDN, FVKESK. CDR3 amino acids: CASSRWNTEAFF. CDR3 coding DNA: TGTGCCAGCAGCCGGTGGAACACTGAAGCTTTCTTT.

The chain recombines TRBV28 with TRBJ1-5, with a tentative D call TRBD1 (6 bases). The CDR3 loop spans 16 amino acids. V shed 7 bases and J shed 3 bases, with 19 bases lying between them. Germline lookup yields CDR1 MDHEN and CDR2 SYDVKM. The CDR3 region has the DNA TGTGCCAGCACCTCGGCTACGGGACACCACAATCAGCCCCAGCATTTT. Amino acid sequence: CASTSATGHHNQPQHF.

The rearrangement joins TRBV12-5 to TRBJ2-7, with 10 positions matching TRBD2. The V gene end was trimmed by 5 bases and the J gene end by 3 bases; junction bases not matched to a gene: 10. This CDR3 spans 16 amino acids. In germline, CDR1 is LGHNT, CDR2 FRNRAP. Here the CDR3 DNA reads TGTGCTAGTGGTAAAGACATCGGGACTAGCGACTACGAGCAGTACTTC. Protein: CASGKDIGTSDYEQYF.

The genes are TRBV29-1 and TRBJ1-1; TRBD1 is a possible D gene (5 bases). Trimming left V 5 bases short and J 6 bases short, with 19 bases between. Germline CDR1 SQVTM, CDR2 ANQGSEA. The length of the CDR3 is 14 residues. In DNA, the CDR3 is TGCAGCGTTCGGAGGGGAGGAGTGGTGGCTGAAGCTTTCTTT. Protein: CSVRRGGVVAEAFF.

This clonotype has just a few counts. The V and J genes are TRBV12-3 or TRBV12-4 and TRBJ2-7; no definite D call. This CDR3 is 14 amino acids long. Trimming removed 3 bases at V and 0 bases at J, with 9 bases between. CDR3 DNA sequence: TGTGCCAGCAGTTTGGGCAGTAGCTCCTACGAGCAGTACTTC. Its protein is CASSLGSSSYEQYF.

In this sample, this clonotype turned up a few times. The rearrangement links TRBV29-1 to TRBJ2-1; D remains ambiguous. Trimming removed 8 bases from V and 3 bases from J, with 11 bases in between. This CDR3 is 12 amino acids long. Germline V lookup: CDR1 SQVTM, CDR2 ANQGSEA. CDR3 sequence reads: CSFTDGYNEQFF. In nucleotides, the CDR3 is TGCAGCTTTACTGACGGCTACAATGAGCAGTTCTTC.

The rearrangement uses TRBV30 and TRBJ2-1, with D tentatively TRBD2 (5 bases). The V end was cut by 2 bases, the J end by 15 bases, with 17 bases between. Germline assignment: CDR1 GTSNPN and CDR2 SVGIG (reference sequence). The CDR3 totals 12 residues. CDR3 sequence (DNA): TGTGCCTGGAGTATACCCGCTGGGAGTATGTTCTTC. This codes for CAWSIPAGSMFF.

The V call is TRBV4-2, the J call TRBJ2-1, with 9 bases that match TRBD2. Germline V gene sequence: CDR1 LGHNA, CDR2 YNFKEQ. The CDR3 consists of 20 residues. V lost 1 base, J lost 5 bases, and 18 bases stayed unmatched. CDR3: CASSQGSGGLISGRDNEQFF. The CDR3 DNA is TGTGCCAGCAGCCAAGGATCGGGAGGACTTATTAGCGGGAGAGACAATGAGCAGTTCTTC.

The CDR3 loop reads CASSQDPGQSSYNEQFF. Written as DNA, the CDR3 is TGCGCCAGCAGCCAAGATCCGGGGCAGAGCTCCTACAATGAGCAGTTCTTC. The chain recombines TRBV4-1 with TRBJ2-1; D is perhaps TRBD1 or TRBD2 (5 bases each). Germline V gene lookup returns CDR1 MGHRA and CDR2 YSYEKL. The CDR3 length is 17 residues. V was pared by 0 bases and J by 0 bases, with 12 bases between.